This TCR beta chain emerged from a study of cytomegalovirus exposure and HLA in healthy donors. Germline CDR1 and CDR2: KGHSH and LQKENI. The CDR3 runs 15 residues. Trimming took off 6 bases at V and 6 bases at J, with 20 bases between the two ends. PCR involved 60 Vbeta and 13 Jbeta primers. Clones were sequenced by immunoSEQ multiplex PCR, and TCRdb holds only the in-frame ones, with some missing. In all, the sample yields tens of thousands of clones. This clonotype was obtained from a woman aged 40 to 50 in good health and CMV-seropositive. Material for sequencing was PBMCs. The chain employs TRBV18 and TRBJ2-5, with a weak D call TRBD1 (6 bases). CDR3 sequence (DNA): TGTGCCAGCTCCCACGAAGGACAGTCCGTCCAGACCCAGTACTTC. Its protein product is CASSHEGQSVQTQYF. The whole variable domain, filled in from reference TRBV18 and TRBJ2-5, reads NAGVMQNPRHLVRRRGQEARLRCSPMKGHSHVYWYRQLPEEGLKFMVYLQKENIIDESGMPKERFSAEFPKEGPSILRIQQVVRGDSAAYFCASSHEGQSVQTQYFGPGTRLLVL.